This T cell receptor beta chain was documented in a study of blood T cell repertoires in COVID-19. Study overall: The United States, Italy and Spain supplied acute and convalescent COVID-19 samples. PBMCs, B-cell-depleted T cells, or T cells provided the cDNA or gDNA that made up the material.

All enrollees were about 18 to 89 years old and from roughly 26 US areas. Clinical history as reported by participants underpinned cohort assignment. This clone came up a few times. This table comes from immunoSEQ multiplex PCR, and its TCRdb copy is limited to in-frame clones, with some not included. The sample lists about 270,000 clones; approximately 85% were seen once. The germline V and J ends were trimmed by 4 bases and 0 bases, with 11 bases remaining between them. Germline-derived CDR1 and CDR2 are SGHTS and YDEGEE. The CDR3 length is 14 residues. The sequence came from a woman aged 45-65 years with acute COVID-19. The material sequenced was PBMCs or T cells enriched from blood (not recorded which). V usage is TRBV5-8 and J usage is TRBJ2-7; D is unclear. CDR3 sequence reads: CASSPLTFSYEQYF. Written as DNA, the CDR3 is TGTGCCAGCAGCCCACTCACCTTCTCCTACGAGCAGTACTTC. Full variable domain (missing parts from reference TRBV5-8 and TRBJ2-7): EAGVTQSPTHLIKTRGQQATLRCSPISGHTSVYWYQQALGLGLQFLLWYDEGEERNRGNFPPRFSGRQFPNYSSELNVNALELEDSALYLCASSPLTFSYEQYFGPGTRLTVT.